This T cell receptor (beta chain) was sequenced for a study of blood T cell repertoires in COVID-19. About the research overall: Spain, Italy and the United States supplied samples that represented acute and convalescent COVID-19. T cells, B-cell-depleted T cells, or PBMCs provided the cDNA or gDNA that served as material.

CDR1 MNHEY and CDR2 SVGAGI come from the germline V gene. This CDR3 has 14 amino acids. Trimming took off 2 bases at V and 7 bases at J, with 12 bases between the two ends. Per the original methods: Reference gene primer amplification gave estimated nucleated cell counts. The assay was immunoSEQ multiplex PCR, and TCRdb's table has in-frame clones only and misses some. That table is the source of V, J and clone size, and D and trimming were worked out from the DNA. The profile covers 120,000 to 150,000 clones, with about 80% appearing a single time and about 9.3% taken by the ten largest. Material for sequencing was peripheral blood. The chain is built from TRBV6-5 and TRBJ1-5; D call uncertain. This TCR came from a woman aged 80 or over in a cohort sampled during active or convalescent COVID-19. For the CDR3, the DNA is TGTGCCAGCAGTTACGGGAGGAAAGGCCAGCCCCAGCATTTT. It codes for CASSYGRKGQPQHF.